Listed below are T cell receptor beta chains from one sample, sequenced in a study of blood T cell repertoires in COVID-19. Profiled with immunoSEQ multiplex PCR; TCRdb holds only in-frame clones, not every one. Found here are roughly 91,000 clones, approximately 79% of them singletons; the top ten hold approximately 10%. Source material: peripheral blood. The receptors stem from a man between 65 and 85 years old with acute or convalescent COVID-19. CDR3s include the opening cysteine and the closing phenylalanine or tryptophan. Each record gives: D gene, V gene, J gene, clone size, CDR3 DNA, CDR3 protein. The D gene is left open where the match is weak. Clone size is shown for a subset of rows, as once, few, many or a class of expanded clone.

>.|TRBV5-6|TRBJ1-4|.
TGTGCCAGCAGTTGGCGGGGTAATGAAAAACTGTTTTTT
CASSWRGNEKLFF
>.|TRBV7-2|TRBJ2-5|.
TGTGCCAGCAGCTCCACCTCAGGGTGGGAGACCCAGTACTTC
CASSSTSGWETQYF
>.|TRBV4-1|TRBJ1-4|.
TGCGCCAGCAGCCAGGACGACAGACATGAAAAACTGTTTTTT
CASSQDDRHEKLFF
>TRBD2|TRBV4-1|TRBJ2-5|.
TGCGCCAGCAGCCTCGGACTAGCGGAAGGCGAGACCCAGTACTTC
CASSLGLAEGETQYF
>TRBD1|TRBV6-5|TRBJ2-3|.
TGTGCCACCCGAGGACAGGGGGTCACAGATACGCAGTATTTT
CATRGQGVTDTQYF
>.|TRBV6-5|TRBJ2-6|once
TGTGCCAGCAGTTACTCGAATGAACTTGGGGCCAACGTCCTGACTTTC
CASSYSNELGANVLTF
>TRBD1|TRBV5-1|TRBJ1-1|.
TGCGCCAGCAGCGCCGGGGACAGGCGGAACACTGAAGCTTTCTTT
CASSAGDRRNTEAFF
>TRBD2|TRBV7-9|TRBJ2-1|.
TGTGCCAGCAGCCAGGCGGGGGGCTCCTATGAGCAGTTCTTC
CASSQAGGSYEQFF
>.|TRBV4-1|TRBJ2-3|few
TGCGCCAGCAGCCAGGGGACCGGGAGCGTCACAGATACGCAGTATTTT
CASSQGTGSVTDTQYF
>.|TRBV28|TRBJ1-4|.
TGTGCCAGCAGTTCCAGGGTAAATGAAAAACTGTTTTTT
CASSSRVNEKLFF
>.|TRBV6-6|TRBJ1-1|.
TGTGCCAGCAGCGTGAACACTGAAGCTTTCTTT
CASSVNTEAFF
>.|TRBV3-1/TRBV3-2|TRBJ2-3|.
TGTGCCAGCACCCACAGGAGCACAGATACGCAGTATTTT
CASTHRSTDTQYF
>TRBD2|TRBV18|TRBJ2-3|.
TGTGCCAGCTCACCATGGACTAGCGGGGGGGTCACAGATACGCAGTATTTT
CASSPWTSGGVTDTQYF
>TRBD1|TRBV3-1/TRBV3-2|TRBJ1-2|.
TGTGCCAGCAGCCAAGCCCCGGGACAGGGGGACTATGGCTACACCTTC
CASSQAPGQGDYGYTF
>.|TRBV5-1|TRBJ2-7|few
TGCGCCAGCAGCCCCCAGGGGGGAAGCTCCTACGAGCAGTACTTC
CASSPQGGSSYEQYF
>.|TRBV11-2|TRBJ2-2|.
TGTGCCAGCAGCTCCTTACAGGGAGCCGGGGAGCTGTTTTTT
CASSSLQGAGELFF
>TRBD2|TRBV5-6|TRBJ2-1|.
TGTGCCAGCTGCAGGCTAGCGGGGGGATACAATGAGCAGTTCTTC
CASCRLAGGYNEQFF
>.|TRBV2|TRBJ1-5|.
TGTGCCAGCAGTGAAGAAGGGGGGGCGGGTCAGCCCCAGCATTTT
CASSEEGGAGQPQHF
>.|TRBV28|TRBJ1-2|.
TGTGCCAGCAGTTTTTCGTATGGACAGCCAAGTTCTTATGGCTACACCTTC
CASSFSYGQPSSYGYTF
>.|TRBV5-4|TRBJ2-5|.
TGTGCCAGCAGCCCGGGAAGCCAAGAGACCCAGTACTTC
CASSPGSQETQYF
>TRBD1|TRBV5-4|TRBJ1-4|.
TGTGCCAGCAGCATGTGGGACAGAGGCAATGAAAAACTGTTTTTT
CASSMWDRGNEKLFF
>.|TRBV11-2|TRBJ2-7|few
TGTGCCAGCAGCCTGGACACTTACTACGAGCAGTACTTC
CASSLDTYYEQYF
>.|TRBV14|TRBJ2-2|.
TGTGCCAGCAGCCACCGTGAGCGGGAGCTGTTTTTT
CASSHRERELFF
>TRBD1|TRBV5-1|TRBJ1-6|.
TGCGCCAGCAGCTTTGGGGAGACAGGGCTCTCACCCCTCCACTTT
CASSFGETGLSPLHF
>.|TRBV28|TRBJ1-2|.
TGTGCCAGCAGTTTTTCGGACAGCAAAATCAATGGCTACACCTTC
CASSFSDSKINGYTF
>TRBD1|TRBV5-1|TRBJ2-1|.
TGCGCCAGCAGCTTGGCCCAGGGGGCGGCTTACAATGAGCAGTTCTTC
CASSLAQGAAYNEQFF
>.|TRBV30|TRBJ1-1|.
TGTGCCTGGAGTGTCGCGGGTAGTGTTGAAGCTTTCTTT
CAWSVAGSVEAFF
>.|TRBV2|TRBJ1-6|.
TGTGCCAGCAGTGGACTTCCTTCGGGACCCCTCCACTTT
CASSGLPSGPLHF
>.|TRBV4-2|TRBJ2-4|few
TGTGCCAGCAGCCCGGACTCCGGGATGGGTACCAAAAACATTCAGTACTTC
CASSPDSGMGTKNIQYF
>.|TRBV18|TRBJ2-2|.
TGTGCCAGCTCACCACAAGGCGGGGACACCGGGGAGCTGTTTTTT
CASSPQGGDTGELFF
>.|TRBV4-1|TRBJ1-5|many
TGCGCCAGCAGCTTCCGACGGGGGGAAGAGTGGCCCCAGCATTTT
CASSFRRGEEWPQHF
>.|TRBV7-9|TRBJ1-2|.
TGTGCCAGCAGCCTAGTGGCGGCAGGGAATGGCTACACCTTC
CASSLVAAGNGYTF
>TRBD1|TRBV6-5|TRBJ1-1|.
TGTGCCAGCATTCGACAGGGGGAGGTCACTGAAGCTTTCTTT
CASIRQGEVTEAFF
>.|TRBV6-5|TRBJ1-1|.
TGTGCCAGCATTCCCCGGTTGAACACTGAAGCTTTCTTT
CASIPRLNTEAFF
>TRBD1|TRBV19|TRBJ1-1|.
TGTGCCAGTACGGACAGGCGGGATTATACTGAAGCTTTCTTT
CASTDRRDYTEAFF
>TRBD2|TRBV19|TRBJ2-1|.
TGTGCCAGTAGTCCGGAGGGACTAGCGGGGGGGGTTGAGCAGTTCTTC
CASSPEGLAGGVEQFF
>.|TRBV2|TRBJ1-2|.
TGTGCCAGCAGTGAAGACAGGGCCGGCTACACCTTC
CASSEDRAGYTF
>.|TRBV7-2|TRBJ1-4|.
TGTGCCAGCAGCTTAGATAGCGGGAGACGCGAAAAACTGTTTTTT
CASSLDSGRREKLFF
>.|TRBV19|TRBJ1-6|.
TGTGCCAGTAGTATAGCAGAATCACCCCTCCACTTT
CASSIAESPLHF
>.|TRBV6-4|TRBJ2-3|.
TGTGCCAGCAGCCTGACTAGTAATCGTCCAGATACGCAGTATTTT
CASSLTSNRPDTQYF
>TRBD1|TRBV14|TRBJ1-6|.
TGTGCCAGCAGCGGGACAGGGGGTGGTAATTCACCCCTCCACTTT
CASSGTGGGNSPLHF
>TRBD2|TRBV5-8|TRBJ2-1|.
TGTGCCAGCAGCTTGTGGGGACTAGCGGGGACTTACAATGAGCAGTTCTTC
CASSLWGLAGTYNEQFF
>.|TRBV28|TRBJ1-5|.
TGTGCCAGCAGTTTAGTTCCCTCGGGGGGCAATCAGCCCCAGCATTTT
CASSLVPSGGNQPQHF
>.|TRBV6-6|TRBJ1-1|.
TGTGCCAGCAGTAAACAGGGAACGCGTCGAGACACTGAAGCTTTCTTT
CASSKQGTRRDTEAFF
>.|TRBV5-1|TRBJ1-3|.
TGCGCCAGCAGCTTAACAGGGCCCGGAAACACCATATATTTT
CASSLTGPGNTIYF
>TRBD2|TRBV5-1|TRBJ2-7|.
TGCGCCAGCAGCTTAACAAGCGGGGGGTTCTACGAGCAGTACTTC
CASSLTSGGFYEQYF
>TRBD1|TRBV25-1|TRBJ1-6|once
TGTGCCAGCAGTGATCCGGGGACAGGGAATTCACCCCTCCACTTT
CASSDPGTGNSPLHF
>.|TRBV19|TRBJ2-1|.
TGTGCCAGTAGTCCAAAGGGTCCAGGGGCAGCCTACAATGAGCAGTTCTTC
CASSPKGPGAAYNEQFF
>.|TRBV5-4|TRBJ1-2|once
TGTGCCAGCAGCTTGGCCGACAGTTATGGCTACACCTTC
CASSLADSYGYTF